A single sample gave rise to the 30 T cell receptor beta chains below, sequenced in a study of blood T cell repertoires in COVID-19. Libraries were prepared by immunoSEQ multiplex PCR; TCRdb keeps only in-frame clonotypes and omits some of them. This table has under 200,000 clones, around 83% appearing once. Sequencing input: PBMCs or T cells enriched from blood (not recorded which). These receptors were obtained from a woman aged 40 to 55 in a cohort exposed to, infected with or recovered from COVID-19 (not recorded which).

The rearrangement joins TRBV3-1 (or the pseudogene TRBV3-2) to TRBJ2-5; D is possibly TRBD1 (6 bases). CDR1 LGHDT and CDR2 YNNKEL come from the germline V gene (reference sequence). The ends were cut back, 6 bases at V and 4 bases at J, with 12 bases in the middle. The CDR3 is 13 amino acids. For the CDR3, the DNA is TGTGCCAGCAGTTTACAGGGTGCAGAGACCCAGTACTTC. Amino acid sequence: CASSLQGAETQYF.

This chain joins TRBV27 and TRBJ1-2, with D perhaps TRBD1 (5 bases). Germline V CDR1 and CDR2: MNHEY, SMNVEV (reference sequence). V lost 5 bases, J lost 4 bases, and 11 bases lay in between. CDR3 size: 13 residues. The CDR3 sequence: CASSGATSYGYTF. The CDR3 DNA sequence: TGTGCCAGCAGTGGGGCCACGAGCTATGGCTACACCTTC.

CDR3 DNA: TGTGCCAGCAGCCAAGGAGGTATCACTGAAGCTTTCTTT. Protein product: CASSQGGITEAFF. The chain has TRBV3-1 (or the pseudogene TRBV3-2) and TRBJ1-1; D gene ambiguous. The CDR3 loop spans 13 amino acids. The ends were cut back, 1 base at V and 4 bases at J, with 7 bases in the middle. Germline V lookup: CDR1 LGHDT, CDR2 YNNKEL (reference sequence).

The count of this clone is one. The chain is built from TRBV7-6 and TRBJ1-2; 9 positions match TRBD1. The trim removed 5 bases at V and 6 bases at J, leaving 10 bases unmatched. The germline CDR1 and CDR2 sequences are SGHVS and FNYEAQ. The CDR3 extends over 15 amino acids. CDR3 sequence: CASSARGTGMDGYTF. DNA for the CDR3: TGTGCCAGCAGCGCGAGGGGGACAGGGATGGATGGCTACACCTTC.

This chain uses TRBV27 with TRBJ2-7, with D perhaps matching TRBD1 (5 bases). Trimming left V 2 bases short and J 2 bases short, with 10 bases between. The CDR3 contains 14 residues. Germline-derived CDR1 and CDR2 are MNHEY and SMNVEV (reference sequence). The CDR3 DNA reads TGTGCCAGCAGTTTAAGCAGGGCAGCCTACGAGCAGTACTTC. This gives the protein CASSLSRAAYEQYF.

This rearrangement joins TRBV7-9 to TRBJ2-3, with unresolved D. This CDR3 is built from 11 residues. With 8 bases removed from V and 4 bases from J, the gap between germline ends came to 7 bases. Germline V gene data show CDR1 as SEHNR and CDR2 as FQNEAQ (reference sequence). In DNA, the CDR3 is TGTGCCAGCCCCTTGTCAGATACGCAGTATTTT. This gives the protein CASPLSDTQYF.

The chain links TRBV5-4 to TRBJ2-4; TRBD2 agrees at 9 bases. Germline assignment: CDR1 SGHNT and CDR2 YYREEE (reference sequence). Unmatched junction bases numbered 8, after V lost 2 bases and J lost 5 bases. CDR3 length: 16 amino acids. In DNA, the CDR3 is TGTGCCAGCAGCTTACTAATCGCGGGGGGGCAAAACATTCAGTACTTC. Amino acids: CASSLLIAGGQNIQYF. Full variable domain (missing parts from reference TRBV5-4 and TRBJ2-4): ETGVTQSPTHLIKTRGQQVTLRCSSQSGHNTVSWYQQALGQGPQFIFQYYREEENGRGNFPPRFSGLQFPNYSSELNVNALELDDSALYLCASSLLIAGGQNIQYFGAGTRLSVL.

This chain links TRBV28 with TRBJ1-6; no firm D call. Germline lookup yields CDR1 MDHEN and CDR2 SYDVKM. The germline V and J ends were trimmed by 5 bases and 14 bases, with 13 bases remaining between them. The CDR3 is made up of 12 amino acids. The CDR3 DNA reads as TGTGCCAGCAGTCCCTCGACGGGGTCCCTCCACTTT. Translating gives CASSPSTGSLHF.

The chain carries TRBV5-6 and TRBJ1-2; TRBD1 might be the D (6 bases). The CDR3 has 14 residues. V lost 0 bases and J 8 bases, leaving 14 bases between the germline ends. CDR1 and CDR2 (germline): SGHDT, YYEEEE. In DNA form, the CDR3 reads TGTGCCAGCAGCTTGGTGCGGGGGGCTCAAGGCTACACCTTC. It translates to CASSLVRGAQGYTF.

The CDR3 DNA is TGTGCCAGCAGCCCGCTGGACAGCGGGCCCCAGCATTTT. The encoded protein is CASSPLDSGPQHF. J is TRBJ1-5 and V is TRBV7-9, with D possibly being TRBD1 (6 bases). Germline CDR1 and CDR2: SEHNR and FQNEAQ (reference sequence). This CDR3 is built from 13 residues. V lost 5 bases to trimming and J lost 9 bases, with 14 bases between them.

The chain is built from TRBV28 and TRBJ2-5, with TRBD2 matching 7 bases. There are 14 residues in the CDR3. Trimming cost V 8 bases and J 5 bases; bases outside gene matches: 11. The germline V gene has CDR1 MDHEN and CDR2 SYDVKM. In DNA, the CDR3 is TGTGCCAGCGGGTGGGGAGGGAGTATCGAGACCCAGTACTTC. It is translated as CASGWGGSIETQYF. The full variable domain, its missing parts supplied by reference TRBV28 and TRBJ2-5, is DVKVTQSSRYLVKRTGEKVFLECVQDMDHENMFWYRQDPGLGLRLIYFSYDVKMKEKGDIPEGYSVSREKKERFSLILESASTNQTSMYLCASGWGGSIETQYFGPGTRLLVL.

DNA of the CDR3: TGCGCCAGCACCCTGGGCTACACCTTC. Translating it yields CASTLGYTF. The V call is TRBV23-1, the J call TRBJ1-2; D gene ambiguous. TRBV23-1 is sorted into the ORF group, with uncertain function. The CDR3 totals 9 residues. Between the trimmed V and J ends, which lost 7 bases and 8 bases, there was a span of 5 bases.

This rearrangement joins TRBV3-1 (or the pseudogene TRBV3-2) to TRBJ1-1; D not certain. The V end lost 3 bases, the J end lost 3 bases, and 11 bases lay between the germline ends. The CDR3 extends over 14 amino acids. From germline, CDR1 is LGHDT and CDR2 YNNKEL (reference sequence). The CDR3 protein is CASSQRDTYTEAFF. Written as DNA, the CDR3 is TGTGCCAGCAGCCAGAGAGACACCTACACTGAAGCTTTCTTT.

The V and J genes are TRBV3-1 (or the pseudogene TRBV3-2) and TRBJ2-7; D not resolved. V dropped 0 bases and J dropped 6 bases, with 9 bases sitting between them. In germline, CDR1 is LGHDT, CDR2 YNNKEL (reference sequence). This CDR3 is 13 amino acids long. As DNA, the CDR3 is TGTGCCAGCAGCCAAGATCTTACGGTCGAGCAGTACTTC. This codes for CASSQDLTVEQYF.

V gene TRBV4-2 combines with J gene TRBJ1-1; 8 nucleotides agree with TRBD1. With 1 base clipped from V and 7 bases from J, the junction kept 8 bases outside the gene matches. The CDR3 is made up of 15 amino acids. CDR1 and CDR2 from the germline V gene are LGHNA and YNFKEQ. The CDR3 is CASSQGRTGNGEAFF. The CDR3 nucleotides are TGTGCCAGCAGCCAAGGGAGGACAGGGAATGGTGAAGCTTTCTTT.

The chain uses TRBV7-9 and TRBJ1-3; 8 bases agree with TRBD1. CDR1 and CDR2 from the germline V gene are SEHNR and FQNEAQ (reference sequence). Trimming took 4 bases from V and 5 from J; bases not matched to a gene: 10. The CDR3 covers 16 residues. This CDR3 reads CASSSAGQGLRNTIYF. The CDR3 DNA reads TGTGCCAGCAGCTCGGCCGGACAGGGTCTTCGAAACACCATATATTTT.

The chain is built from TRBV13 and TRBJ1-2; D ambiguous. Germline CDR1 is PRHDT and CDR2 is FYEKMQ (reference sequence). The V and J ends lost 4 bases and 4 bases respectively, with 16 bases between them. CDR3 length equals 15 residues. The CDR3 nucleotides read TGTGCCAGCAGCTCTCAAACGACTGAGTTCTATGGCTACACCTTC. Protein sequence: CASSSQTTEFYGYTF.

This clone was counted between two and nine times. The V and J genes are TRBV19 and TRBJ1-3; D is possibly TRBD1 (5 bases). V was shortened by 4 bases and J by 0 bases, with 16 bases between the two germline ends. CDR3 size: 17 residues. Germline lookup yields CDR1 LNHDA and CDR2 SQIVND (reference sequence). The CDR3 sequence is CASSNTRQYSSGNTIYF. The DNA of the CDR3 is TGTGCCAGTAGTAACACCCGACAGTACAGCTCTGGAAACACCATATATTTT.

The chain is built from TRBV15 and TRBJ2-7; 8 bases map to TRBD1. Germline CDR1 LNHNV, CDR2 YYDKDF (reference sequence). The CDR3 extends over 17 amino acids. The V and J ends lost 0 bases and 1 base, in that order; junction bases with no gene match: 8. The CDR3, as DNA: TGTGCCACCAGCAGAGATCCCTCAACAGGGGGATCCTACGAGCAGTACTTC. This sequence encodes CATSRDPSTGGSYEQYF.

The V gene is TRBV5-1, the J gene TRBJ2-2; 7 bases agree with TRBD1. The CDR3 has 15 amino acids. Per germline, CDR1 SGHRS and CDR2 YFSETQ. V lost 6 bases, J lost 0 bases, and 5 bases stayed unmatched. The CDR3 DNA is TGCGCCAGCACCCCGGACAGGCCGAACACCGGGGAGCTGTTTTTT. Translating gives CASTPDRPNTGELFF.

The genes are TRBV13 and TRBJ2-1, with a weak D call TRBD2 (6 bases). Looked up from germline, CDR1 is PRHDT and CDR2 is FYEKMQ (reference sequence). The length of the CDR3 is 15 residues. Deletions cut 0 bases from V and 2 bases from J, with 8 bases between. This chain's CDR3 is CASSLGGGTYNEQFF. The CDR3 nucleotides read TGTGCCAGCAGCTTAGGAGGCGGGACCTACAATGAGCAGTTCTTC.

The genes are TRBV6-5 and TRBJ1-2; tentative D call: TRBD1 (5 bases). CDR3 size: 15 residues. In germline, CDR1 is MNHEY, CDR2 SVGAGI. The germline V and J ends were trimmed by 7 bases and 7 bases, with 22 bases remaining between them. CDR3 in DNA: TGTGCCAGCACCCTACGGGGGGGGGTTCCCCCTGGCTACACCTTC. This codes for CASTLRGGVPPGYTF.

V usage is TRBV28 and J usage is TRBJ2-1; D gene ambiguous. Deletions cut 3 bases from V and 2 bases from J, with 17 bases between. This CDR3 is built from 17 residues. Germline CDR1 MDHEN, CDR2 SYDVKM. CDR3 region: CASSFPLESETYNEQFF. The CDR3, as DNA: TGTGCCAGCAGTTTTCCTCTGGAAAGCGAGACCTACAATGAGCAGTTCTTC. Looking up the rest from reference TRBV28 and TRBJ2-1 gives the full variable domain: DVKVTQSSRYLVKRTGEKVFLECVQDMDHENMFWYRQDPGLGLRLIYFSYDVKMKEKGDIPEGYSVSREKKERFSLILESASTNQTSMYLCASSFPLESETYNEQFFGPGTRLTVL.

The V and J genes are TRBV11-2 and TRBJ2-1; D gene ambiguous. The germline V and J ends were trimmed by 0 bases and 3 bases, with 6 bases remaining between them. Germline lookup yields CDR1 SGHAT and CDR2 FQNNGV. CDR3 size: 14 residues. CDR3 sequence: CASSLDQNYNEQFF. In nucleotides, the CDR3 is TGTGCCAGCAGCTTAGATCAAAACTACAATGAGCAGTTCTTC.

V is TRBV2 and J is TRBJ1-1, with D possibly being TRBD1 (5 bases). CDR3 length: 14 residues. Germline V gives CDR1 SNHLY, CDR2 FYNNEI. Trimming left V 6 bases short and J 4 bases short, with 15 bases between. DNA of the CDR3: TGTGCCAGCAGGGGCCCAGGGCCGAGCACTGAAGCTTTCTTT. It is translated as CASRGPGPSTEAFF.

The chain has TRBV30 and TRBJ1-2; 7 nucleotides align to TRBD1. The ends lost 3 bases at V and 4 bases at J; junction bases unmatched: 2. The CDR3 extends over 12 amino acids. The germline V gene has CDR1 GTSNPN and CDR2 SVGIG (reference sequence). This CDR3 is CAWRQGSYGYTF. For the CDR3, the DNA is TGTGCCTGGAGACAGGGGTCCTATGGCTACACCTTC.

The V call is TRBV5-8, the J call TRBJ1-5; 9 positions match TRBD1. There are 16 residues in the CDR3. Germline CDR1 is SGHTS and CDR2 is YDEGEE. V gave up 4 bases and J gave up 5 bases; unmatched junction bases: 10. As DNA, the CDR3 is TGTGCCAGCAGCCCAGGACAGGGGAGGGTCTATCAGCCCCAGCATTTT. This codes for CASSPGQGRVYQPQHF.

The chain carries TRBV3-1 (or the pseudogene TRBV3-2) and TRBJ1-3; TRBD1 matches at 7 bases. The CDR3 sequence is 16 residues long. J gave up 0 bases and V 2 bases, and 4 bases lay outside the gene matches. In germline, CDR1 is LGHDT, CDR2 YNNKEL (reference sequence). The CDR3 loop reads CASSQRQGPSGNTIYF. The CDR3 DNA reads TGTGCCAGCAGCCAAAGACAGGGCCCCTCTGGAAACACCATATATTTT.

This chain joins TRBV4-1 and TRBJ1-2; D might be TRBD1 (5 bases). Germline V gene sequence: CDR1 MGHRA, CDR2 YSYEKL. Trimming removed 3 bases at V and 3 bases at J, with 14 bases between. CDR3 length: 15 amino acids. The CDR3 region is CASSQATEVDYGYTF. The CDR3 nucleotides read TGCGCCAGCAGCCAGGCGACAGAAGTCGACTATGGCTACACCTTC.

In nucleotides, the CDR3 is TGTGCCAGCAGTGTTCCCAGGGGCGGGGGGGCCCCAGAGACCCAGTACTTC. Its translation: CASSVPRGGGAPETQYF. V and J are TRBV2 and TRBJ2-5; TRBD2 agrees at 9 bases. CDR1 is SNHLY, CDR2 FYNNEI, per germline. Trimming at V came to 4 bases and at J to 4 bases, leaving 13 bases not matched to a gene. The CDR3 extends over 17 amino acids. Combining the CDR3 with reference TRBV2 and TRBJ2-5 gives the whole variable domain EPEVTQTPSHQVTQMGQEVILRCVPISNHLYFYWYRQILGQKVEFLVSFYNNEISEKSEIFDDQFSVERPDGSNFTLKIRSTKLEDSAMYFCASSVPRGGGAPETQYFGPGTRLLVL.